These 8 T cell receptor beta chains were all obtained from the same sample, sequenced in a study of cytomegalovirus exposure and HLA in healthy donors. Primers: 60 Vbeta forward and 13 Jbeta reverse. The data were produced by immunoSEQ multiplex PCR, yet TCRdb's version contains in-frame clones alone and is incomplete. The sample has some 200,000 clones, 82% seen once; the top ten hold 2.7%. The material sequenced was PBMCs. The receptors derive from a middle-aged woman in good health and CMV-seronegative.

V usage is TRBV7-7 and J usage is TRBJ2-2; maybe TRBD1 (5 bases). The CDR3 sequence is 12 residues long. CDR1 is SSHAT, CDR2 FNYEAQ, per germline (reference sequence). The germline V and J ends were trimmed by 5 bases and 7 bases, with 8 bases remaining between them. The CDR3 here is CASSQRGGELFF. The DNA for the CDR3 is TGTGCCAGCAGCCAAAGGGGCGGGGAGCTGTTTTTT.

This chain connects TRBV19 to TRBJ2-2, with 7 bases matching TRBD1. Germline CDR1 LNHDA, CDR2 SQIVND (reference sequence). Germline trimming cut 4 bases from V and 0 bases from J; bases unmatched to any gene: 5. This CDR3 is 16 amino acids long. Written as DNA, the CDR3 is TGTGCCAGTAGTAGATTTCAGGGGGCGAACACCGGGGAGCTGTTTTTT. This encodes CASSRFQGANTGELFF.

The chain combines TRBV30 with TRBJ1-2, with D perhaps matching TRBD1 (5 bases). The germline V gene has CDR1 GTSNPN and CDR2 SVGIG (reference sequence). This CDR3 has 14 amino acids. V lost 2 bases and J lost 4, with 14 bases in between. The CDR3 protein is CAWSSDSIFYGYTF. CDR3 DNA: TGTGCCTGGAGTTCCGACAGTATATTCTATGGCTACACCTTC.

This sequence joins TRBV6-5 and TRBJ1-2; no reliable D call. Germline CDR1 is MNHEY and CDR2 is SVGAGI. CDR3 length: 13 amino acids. Trimming left V 0 bases short and J 8 bases short, with 10 bases between. DNA for the CDR3: TGTGCCAGCAGTTACTCGCAGGTCCGGGGCTACACCTTC. It translates to CASSYSQVRGYTF.

V usage is TRBV10-1 and J usage is TRBJ2-2; TRBD2 might be the D (6 bases). Trimming cost V 1 base and J 8 bases, with 8 bases left between them. Germline loops: CDR1 WNHNN, CDR2 SYGVQD (reference sequence). The CDR3 is 13 amino acids. CDR3 sequence: CASSEFGSGELFF. For the CDR3, the DNA is TGCGCCAGCAGTGAGTTCGGGAGTGGGGAGCTGTTTTTT.

The chain couples TRBV9 to TRBJ2-5, with 7 bases aligning to TRBD2. The length of the CDR3 is 14 residues. Unmatched junction bases numbered 8, after V lost 2 bases and J lost 7 bases. The germline gives CDR1 SGDLS, CDR2 YYNGEE. The CDR3 DNA is TGTGCCAGCAGCGTGGGGGGGGTCGGAGGGACCCAGTACTTC. Encoded protein: CASSVGGVGGTQYF.

V gene TRBV28 combines with J gene TRBJ1-4; TRBD1 is a possible D gene (6 bases). There are 16 residues in the CDR3. V dropped 0 bases and J dropped 4 bases, with 12 bases sitting between them. In germline, CDR1 is MDHEN, CDR2 SYDVKM. The CDR3 DNA reads as TGTGCCAGCAGTTTATGGGGCGGCAGGGGTAATGAAAAACTGTTTTTT. The encoded protein is CASSLWGGRGNEKLFF.

The V call is TRBV30, the J call TRBJ2-7, with 8 bases identical to TRBD2. The V gene end was trimmed by 4 bases and the J gene end by 4 bases; junction bases not matched to a gene: 9. This CDR3 has 14 residues. Looked up from germline, CDR1 is GTSNPN and CDR2 is SVGIG (reference sequence). In DNA form, the CDR3 reads TGTGCCTGGACCGGGACTAGAAGTTTTTACGAGCAGTACTTC. This gives the protein CAWTGTRSFYEQYF.